Listed below are T cell receptor beta chains from one sample, sequenced in a study of cytomegalovirus exposure and HLA in healthy donors. Sequenced by immunoSEQ multiplex PCR; TCRdb stores in-frame clones only, minus some. The repertoire consists of roughly 130,000 clones, with 65% to 75% occurring once and the leading ten covering 5.8%. The sequenced sample consisted of PBMCs. These receptors all stem from a woman aged 45-65 years in good health and CMV-seropositive. Both conserved end residues are part of each CDR3. A D gene is named only where the DNA matches it firmly. For some rows the clone size is stated as once, few or many, or as a class when expanded; others skip it.

>.|TRBJ2-5|TRBV4-1|.
TGCGCCAGCAGCCAAGTTGCGCAAGAGACCCAGTACTTC
CASSQVAQETQYF
>.|TRBJ2-7|TRBV5-4|TRBD1
TGTGCCAGCAGCTCCGGGACAGGGGGCCGAGGCGAGCAGTACTTC
CASSSGTGGRGEQYF
>.|TRBJ1-2|TRBV2|TRBD1
TGTGCCAGCAGGTCCAGGGGGTCGGGTCCTTATGGCTACACCTTC
CASRSRGSGPYGYTF
>.|TRBJ2-7|TRBV5-6|.
TGTGCCAGCAGCTTGTGGCAGGGGGGAAACTACGAGCAGTACTTC
CASSLWQGGNYEQYF
>.|TRBJ1-2|TRBV7-9|TRBD1
TGTGCCAGCAGCTTAGGGGACAGGGTCGGCGGCTACACCTTC
CASSLGDRVGGYTF
>.|TRBJ2-1|TRBV6-5|.
TGTGCCAGCAGTTACTCGGGCGGGTTCGCAAAGCAGTTCTTC
CASSYSGGFAKQFF
>.|TRBJ1-5|TRBV5-6|TRBD1
TGTGCCAGCAGCGACACAGGGGGCGGAATCCAGCCCCAGCATTTT
CASSDTGGGIQPQHF
>.|TRBJ2-3|TRBV7-9|TRBD2
TGTGCCAGCAGCTTTGAACTAGCGGGCGGGAATACGCAGTATTTT
CASSFELAGGNTQYF
>.|TRBJ1-2|TRBV9|.
TGTGCCAGCAGCGGGCGGGACCCCCAAAACTATGGCTACACCTTC
CASSGRDPQNYGYTF
>few|TRBJ2-5|TRBV7-9|.
TGTGCCAGTAAGCCGACAGGGGAGGGGGAGACCCAGTACTTC
CASKPTGEGETQYF
>few|TRBJ2-1|TRBV4-1|.
TGCGCCAGCAGCCATGTACGGTACAATGAGCAGTTCTTC
CASSHVRYNEQFF
>.|TRBJ2-7|TRBV7-8|TRBD2
TGTGCCAGCACGCTAACTAGCGGGTTAACCTACGAGCAGTACTTC
CASTLTSGLTYEQYF
>.|TRBJ1-1|TRBV19|.
TGTGCCAGTAGTGTTCAGGGGTACACTGAAGCTTTCTTT
CASSVQGYTEAFF
>.|TRBJ2-1|TRBV29-1|TRBD2
TGCAGCGTTGACCCCGGGGGGAGTCAGTTCTTC
CSVDPGGSQFF
>.|TRBJ1-1|TRBV6-5|.
TGTGCCAGCAGTTACTCGATCCGGTCAACCGGAGCTTTCTTT
CASSYSIRSTGAFF
>.|TRBJ2-1|TRBV18|TRBD2
TGTGCCAGCTCCCAAGGACTAGCGGGGGTAAGAAATGAGCAGTTCTTC
CASSQGLAGVRNEQFF
>.|TRBJ1-1|TRBV19|TRBD1
TGTGCCAGTAGTGCCGCCGGGACAGGGCATGGGAACACTGAAGCTTTCTTT
CASSAAGTGHGNTEAFF
>.|TRBJ2-2|TRBV28|TRBD1
TGTGCCAGCAGTGGGCTGATGCCAGGGGGCACCGGGGAGCTGTTTTTT
CASSGLMPGGTGELFF
>few|TRBJ1-1|TRBV10-3|TRBD1
TGTGCCATCAGCGACAGGGCTGGTGAAGCTTTCTTT
CAISDRAGEAFF
>.|TRBJ2-3|TRBV4-2|.
TGTGCCAGCAGCTCCGTAACCGGGGATACGCAGTATTTT
CASSSVTGDTQYF
>.|TRBJ2-3|TRBV6-1|TRBD2
TGTGCCAGCAGAACGGAAGCGGGGGGGGCAGATACGCAGTATTTT
CASRTEAGGADTQYF
>once|TRBJ1-5|TRBV7-9|.
TGTGCCAGCAGCCAAGGGGATCAGCCCCAGCATTTT
CASSQGDQPQHF
>.|TRBJ2-3|TRBV9|.
TGTGCCAGCAGCGTAGCTGGGAGGTTCGCGGGCCTCGGGGATACGCAGTATTTT
CASSVAGRFAGLGDTQYF
>.|TRBJ2-1|TRBV30|TRBD2
TGTGCCTGGAGTGTACCAAGCGGGGGATACAATGAGCAGTTCTTC
CAWSVPSGGYNEQFF
>.|TRBJ2-5|TRBV4-1|TRBD2
TGCGCCAGCAGCCAAGATCGCGGGGGGGGAAAAGAGACCCAGTACTTC
CASSQDRGGGKETQYF
>.|TRBJ2-3|TRBV5-4|TRBD1
TGTGCCAGCAGCTCAGACAGGGAAGGAGATACGCAGTATTTT
CASSSDREGDTQYF
>.|TRBJ2-3|TRBV19|.
TGTGCCAGTAGTATACTGGCAAATACGCAGTATTTT
CASSILANTQYF
>once|TRBJ1-2|TRBV15|.
TGTGCCACCAGCAGAGACCGGACCGGGGACTATGGCTACACCTTC
CATSRDRTGDYGYTF
>.|TRBJ2-3|TRBV6-5|TRBD2
TGTGCCAGCAGTTCCCTAGCGGGGGAACGCACAGATACGCAGTATTTT
CASSSLAGERTDTQYF
>few|TRBJ2-7|TRBV10-2|.
TGCGCCAGCCGGCCAGGGAACGAGCAGTACTTC
CASRPGNEQYF
>.|TRBJ1-4|TRBV10-3|TRBD1
TGTGCCATCAGTGGGGGGACAGGGGCACTCAATGAAAAACTGTTTTTT
CAISGGTGALNEKLFF
>few|TRBJ2-7|TRBV6-5|TRBD1
TGTGCCAGCGTTGGGACAGACTACTACGAGCAGTACTTC
CASVGTDYYEQYF
>few|TRBJ1-1|TRBV5-1|.
TGCGCCTGCCGGGGCGGGGGGCGCGGGAACACTGAAGCTTTCTTT
CACRGGGRGNTEAFF
>.|TRBJ2-5|TRBV19|.
TGTGCCAGTAGGGTGGGGGGTCGTGAGACCCAGTACTTC
CASRVGGRETQYF
>.|TRBJ1-5|TRBV7-2|TRBD1
TGTGCCAGCAGGCCGGCAGGGGGCACGGATCAGCCCCAGCATTTT
CASRPAGGTDQPQHF
>.|TRBJ2-5|TRBV30|TRBD1
TGTGCCTGCGACAGGGAATCGCAAGAGACCCAGTACTTC
CACDRESQETQYF
>.|TRBJ1-1|TRBV29-1|.
TGCAGCGGTGGACAGTTGAACACTGAAGCTTTCTTT
CSGGQLNTEAFF